This entry concerns a single TCR beta chain. Its antigen is currently unknown. These data are taken from a study of radiotherapy plus CTLA-4 blockade in lung cancer. Overall study results and limits: Some TCR clones had been derived from tumors. These clones expanded in peripheral blood after radiotherapy plus ipilimumab.

Some clones are missing from TCRdb's copy, which holds only in-frame ones; the method was immunoSEQ multiplex PCR. The data hold more than 75,000 clones, with around 79% observed a single time. Chemo-refractory metastatic non-small-cell lung cancer patients were treated with focal radiation plus CTLA-4 blockade with ipilimumab. The CDR3 contains 22 residues. V and J are TRBV21-1 and TRBJ2-6; the table gives TRBD1 as D, unverified against the DNA. TRBV21-1 is listed as a pseudogene. The receptor was isolated from a human donor with non-small cell lung cancer who had a partial response to radiotherapy plus ipilimumab. Some clones in this sample may be carry-over from other donors' samples. Sequenced here: peripheral blood, sampled from a patient treated with radiotherapy plus ipilimumab. CDR3 sequence: CASSKVHLRQGLRISGANVLTF. The CDR3 DNA sequence: TGTGCCAGCAGCAAGGTACACCTGCGACAGGGCCTAAGGATCTCTGGGGCCAACGTCCTGACTTTC.